This T cell receptor beta chain appears in the sequencing data of a study of metastatic and nonmetastatic thyroid tumors. The overall study: Repertoire comparisons spanned blood and tumor or nodule tissue from malignant and benign thyroid patients. Study-level points and caveats: Malignant tumors reportedly showed significantly higher TCR beta diversity than benign nodules in both blood and tumor.

Every patient was untreated before thyroid surgery. Worth noting for this clone: What it binds is not known. This may stem from a read error, because a much larger clone lies one nucleotide away.

Trimming removed 1 base at V and 5 bases at J, with 17 bases between. The CDR3 spans 16 residues. Germline CDR1 reads SGHTA; CDR2 reads FQGNSA. In the original workflow: It was from CDR3 differences across clinicopathological groups that a distant-metastasis classifier for papillary thyroid cancer was built. TCRdb reprocessed the PCR reads using MiXCR. TCRdb, rather than the study authors, made the V and J calls. The table has about 60,000 clones, about 16% seen once; the top ten hold roughly a tenth. Sequencing was carried out using blood. The chain has TRBV7-2 and TRBJ2-5; TRBD1 is a possible D gene (5 bases). The clonotype comes from a male donor with papillary thyroid cancer or a benign thyroid nodule (not recorded which). Some clones in this sample may be carry-over from other donors' samples. CDR3 in DNA: TGTGCCAGCAGCTTAGAGGGGCGGACGGCGGTGGAGACCCAGTACTTC. It specifies CASSLEGRTAVETQYF.